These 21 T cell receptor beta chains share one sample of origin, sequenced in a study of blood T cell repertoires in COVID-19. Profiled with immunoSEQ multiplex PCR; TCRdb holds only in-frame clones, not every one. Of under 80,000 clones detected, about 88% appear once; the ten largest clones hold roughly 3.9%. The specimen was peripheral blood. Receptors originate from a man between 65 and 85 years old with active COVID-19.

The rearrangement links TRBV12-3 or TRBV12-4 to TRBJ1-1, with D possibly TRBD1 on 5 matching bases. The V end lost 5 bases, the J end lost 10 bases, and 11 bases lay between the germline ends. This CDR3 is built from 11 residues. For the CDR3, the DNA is TGTGCCAGCAGTGACGTCGGGGGAGCTTTCTTT. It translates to CASSDVGGAFF.

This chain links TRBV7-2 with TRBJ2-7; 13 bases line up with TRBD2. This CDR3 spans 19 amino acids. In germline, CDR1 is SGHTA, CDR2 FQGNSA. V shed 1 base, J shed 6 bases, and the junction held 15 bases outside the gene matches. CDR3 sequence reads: CASSLVSGLAGPLGGEQYF. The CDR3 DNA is TGTGCCAGCAGCTTAGTCTCGGGACTAGCGGGACCCCTAGGGGGCGAGCAGTACTTC. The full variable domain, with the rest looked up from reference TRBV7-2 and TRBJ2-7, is GAGVSQSPSNKVTEKGKDVELRCDPISGHTALYWYRQSLGQGLEFLIYFQGNSAPDKSGLPSDRFSAERTGGSVSTLTIQRTQQEDSAVYLCASSLVSGLAGPLGGEQYFGPGTRLTVT.

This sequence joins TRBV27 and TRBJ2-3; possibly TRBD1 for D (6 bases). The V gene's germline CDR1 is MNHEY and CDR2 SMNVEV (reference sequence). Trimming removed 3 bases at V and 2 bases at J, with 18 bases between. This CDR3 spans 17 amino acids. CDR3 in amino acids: CASSLGAGTVHTDTQYF. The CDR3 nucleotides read TGTGCCAGCAGTTTGGGGGCCGGGACGGTACACACAGATACGCAGTATTTT.

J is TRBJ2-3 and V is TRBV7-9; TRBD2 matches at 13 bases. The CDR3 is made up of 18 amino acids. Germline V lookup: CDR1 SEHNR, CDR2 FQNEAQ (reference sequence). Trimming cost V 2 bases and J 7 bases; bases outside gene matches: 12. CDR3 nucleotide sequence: TGTGCCAGCAGCTTACCCCATCGACTAGCGGGAGGTTCAAATACGCAGTATTTT. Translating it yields CASSLPHRLAGGSNTQYF.

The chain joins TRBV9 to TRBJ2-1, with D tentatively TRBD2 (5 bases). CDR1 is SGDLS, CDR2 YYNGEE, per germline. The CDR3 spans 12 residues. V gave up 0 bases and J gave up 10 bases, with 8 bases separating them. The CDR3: CASSVVGGEQFF. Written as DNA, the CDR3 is TGTGCCAGCAGCGTAGTAGGAGGCGAGCAGTTCTTC.

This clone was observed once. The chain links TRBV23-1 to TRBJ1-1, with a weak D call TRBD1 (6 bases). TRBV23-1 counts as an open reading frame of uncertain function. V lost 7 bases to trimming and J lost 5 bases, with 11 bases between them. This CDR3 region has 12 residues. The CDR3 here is CASKRGGTEAFF. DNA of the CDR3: TGCGCCAGCAAGAGGGGGGGGACTGAAGCTTTCTTT.

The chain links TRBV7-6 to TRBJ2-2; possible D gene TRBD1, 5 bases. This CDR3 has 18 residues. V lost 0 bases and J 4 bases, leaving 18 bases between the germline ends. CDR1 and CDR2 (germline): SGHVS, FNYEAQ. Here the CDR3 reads CASSLALMGPDTTGELFF. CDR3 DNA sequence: TGTGCCAGCAGCTTAGCGCTAATGGGGCCCGACACCACCGGGGAGCTGTTTTTT.

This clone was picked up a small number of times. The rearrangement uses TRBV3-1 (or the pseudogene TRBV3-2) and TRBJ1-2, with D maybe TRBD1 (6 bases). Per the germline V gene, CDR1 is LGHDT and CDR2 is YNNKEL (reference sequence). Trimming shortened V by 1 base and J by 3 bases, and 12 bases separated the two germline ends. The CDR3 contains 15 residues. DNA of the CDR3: TGTGCCAGCAGCCAAGGGGGACAAGGCTACTATGGCTACACCTTC. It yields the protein CASSQGGQGYYGYTF.

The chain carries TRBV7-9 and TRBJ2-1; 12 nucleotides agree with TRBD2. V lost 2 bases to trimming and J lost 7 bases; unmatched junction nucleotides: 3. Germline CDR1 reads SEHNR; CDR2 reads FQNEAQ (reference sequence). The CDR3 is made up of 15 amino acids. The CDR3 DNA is TGTGCCAGCAGCTTACCCGGACTAGCGGGGAATGAGCAGTTCTTC. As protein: CASSLPGLAGNEQFF. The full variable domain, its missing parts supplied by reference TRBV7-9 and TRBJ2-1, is DTGVSQNPRHKITKRGQNVTFRCDPISEHNRLYWYRQTLGQGPEFLTYFQNEAQLEKSRLLSDRFSAERPKGSFSTLEIQRTEQGDSAMYLCASSLPGLAGNEQFFGPGTRLTVL.

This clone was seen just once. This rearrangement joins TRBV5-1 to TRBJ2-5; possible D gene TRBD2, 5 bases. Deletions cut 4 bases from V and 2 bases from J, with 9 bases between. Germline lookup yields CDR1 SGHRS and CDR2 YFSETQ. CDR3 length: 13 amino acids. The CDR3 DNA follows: TGCGCCAGCAGCAACAGCGGACAAGAGACCCAGTACTTC. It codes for CASSNSGQETQYF.

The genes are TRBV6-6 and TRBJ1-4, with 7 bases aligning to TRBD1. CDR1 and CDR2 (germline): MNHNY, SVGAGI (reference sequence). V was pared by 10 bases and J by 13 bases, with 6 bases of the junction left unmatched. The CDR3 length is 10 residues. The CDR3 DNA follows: TGTGCCACCCGACAGGGAGGACTGTTTTTT. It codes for CATRQGGLFF.

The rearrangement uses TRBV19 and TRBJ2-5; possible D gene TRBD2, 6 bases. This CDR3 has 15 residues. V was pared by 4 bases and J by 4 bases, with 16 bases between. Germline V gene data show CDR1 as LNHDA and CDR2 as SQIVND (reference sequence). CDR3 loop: CASSTGTRRAETQYF. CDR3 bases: TGTGCCAGTAGTACCGGGACCAGGAGGGCAGAGACCCAGTACTTC.

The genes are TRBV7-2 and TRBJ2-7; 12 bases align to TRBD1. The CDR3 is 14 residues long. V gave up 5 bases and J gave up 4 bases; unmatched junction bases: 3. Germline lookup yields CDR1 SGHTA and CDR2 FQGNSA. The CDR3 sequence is CASSRGQGAYEQYF. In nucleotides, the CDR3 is TGTGCCAGCAGCCGGGGACAGGGGGCGTACGAGCAGTACTTC.

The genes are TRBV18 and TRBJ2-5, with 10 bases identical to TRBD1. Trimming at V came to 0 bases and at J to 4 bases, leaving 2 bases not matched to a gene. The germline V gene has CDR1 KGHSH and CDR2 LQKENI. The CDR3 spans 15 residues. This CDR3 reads CASSPPGQGRETQYF. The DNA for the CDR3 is TGTGCCAGCTCACCACCGGGACAGGGGCGAGAGACCCAGTACTTC.

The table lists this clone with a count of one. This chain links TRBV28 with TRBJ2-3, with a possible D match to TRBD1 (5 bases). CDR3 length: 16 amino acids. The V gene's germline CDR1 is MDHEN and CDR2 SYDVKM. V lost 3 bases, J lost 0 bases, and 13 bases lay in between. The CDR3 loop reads CASSFVQVLSTDTQYF. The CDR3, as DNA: TGTGCCAGCAGTTTTGTACAGGTACTAAGCACAGATACGCAGTATTTT.

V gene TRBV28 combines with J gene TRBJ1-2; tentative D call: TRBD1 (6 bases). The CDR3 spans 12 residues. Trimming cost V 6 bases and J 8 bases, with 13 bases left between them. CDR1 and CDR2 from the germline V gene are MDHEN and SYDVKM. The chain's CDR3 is CASSYRVTGYTF. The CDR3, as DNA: TGTGCCAGCAGCTACAGGGTTACGGGCTACACCTTC.

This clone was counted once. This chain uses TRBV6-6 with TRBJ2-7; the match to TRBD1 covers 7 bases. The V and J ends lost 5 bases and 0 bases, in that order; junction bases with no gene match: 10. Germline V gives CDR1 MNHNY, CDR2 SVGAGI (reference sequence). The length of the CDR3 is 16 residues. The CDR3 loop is CASSPGTAAFSYEQYF. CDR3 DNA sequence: TGTGCCAGCAGTCCCGGGACAGCCGCATTCTCCTACGAGCAGTACTTC.

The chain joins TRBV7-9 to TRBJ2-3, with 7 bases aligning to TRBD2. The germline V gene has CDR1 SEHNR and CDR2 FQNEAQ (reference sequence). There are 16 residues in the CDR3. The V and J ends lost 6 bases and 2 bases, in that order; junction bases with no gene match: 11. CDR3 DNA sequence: TGTGCCAGCAGAATCTTTGCGGGGGTACTCACAGATACGCAGTATTTT. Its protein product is CASRIFAGVLTDTQYF.

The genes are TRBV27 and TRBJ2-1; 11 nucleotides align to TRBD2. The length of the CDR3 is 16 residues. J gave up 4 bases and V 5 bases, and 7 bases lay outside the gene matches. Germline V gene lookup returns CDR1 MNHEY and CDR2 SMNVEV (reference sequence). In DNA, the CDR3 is TGTGCCAGCAGTACAATAGCGGGAGGGGGGTACAATGAGCAGTTCTTC. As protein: CASSTIAGGGYNEQFF.

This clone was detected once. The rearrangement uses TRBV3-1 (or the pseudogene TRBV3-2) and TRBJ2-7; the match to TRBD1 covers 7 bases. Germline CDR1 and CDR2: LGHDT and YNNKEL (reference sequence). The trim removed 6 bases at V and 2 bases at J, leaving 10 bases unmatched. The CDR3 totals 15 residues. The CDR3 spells CASRQNEDRPYEQYF. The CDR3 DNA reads TGTGCCAGCAGGCAAAACGAGGACAGGCCCTACGAGCAGTACTTC.

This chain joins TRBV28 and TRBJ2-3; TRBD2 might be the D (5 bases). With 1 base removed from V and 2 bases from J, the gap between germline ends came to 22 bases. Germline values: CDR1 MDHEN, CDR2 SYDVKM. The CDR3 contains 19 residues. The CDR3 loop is CASSLSGVWGARNTDTQYF. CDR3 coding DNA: TGTGCCAGCAGTTTATCCGGGGTGTGGGGAGCGAGAAACACAGATACGCAGTATTTT.